This T cell receptor beta chain was retrieved from a study of glioma-infiltrating T cells. In this sample, this clonotype turned up many times. The antigen is not known. V was trimmed by 5 bases and J by 4 bases, leaving 15 bases between them. The CDR3 extends over 15 amino acids. Germline V gene data show CDR1 as LNHNV and CDR2 as YYDKDF (reference sequence). Amplification of TCR alpha and beta CDR3 regions from RNA used iRepertoire nested multiplex PCR. Tissue mRNA or PBMC total RNA, 100-400 ng, went into one-step reverse transcription and amplification. TCRdb re-called the multiplex PCR reads with MiXCR, one entry per CDR3 protein. The table has under 200,000 distinct CDR3 sequences, about 47% seen once. Study-level findings and limits: Non-neoplastic patients had below-expected tissue-blood divergence, while all gliomas exceeded expectation. CDR3 overlap between tissue and blood was very small.

The TCR sequence derives from a human donor with low-grade glioma or glioblastoma, undergoing nonglioma brain surgery, or in good health (not recorded which). Sequencing was carried out using glioma tissue, nonneoplastic brain tissue, or PBMCs (not recorded which). The chain combines TRBV15 with TRBJ2-1; the D is unclear. CDR3 sequence (DNA): TGTGCCACCAGCGTAGATAATCCCGATTACAATGAGCAGTTCTTC. Its translation: CATSVDNPDYNEQFF.